Each of the 14 T cell receptor beta chains below was sequenced from the same sample in a study of blood T cells in healthy people across ages. Sample-barcoded 5' priming and a J-beta primer mix drove a second PCR of roughly 7 to 11 cycles. TCRdb fed the 5' RACE reads into MiXCR, producing one record per CDR3 protein. Found here are approximately 760,000 distinct CDR3 sequences, more than 20% of them singletons; the top ten hold roughly 9%. The same sample was also studied in work on T cells of mothers and their children.

Specimen: blood. These receptor sequences come from a boy under 18 in good health.

This clonotype was detected once. The V and J genes are TRBV28 and TRBJ2-5; D gene uncertain. There are 13 residues in the CDR3. The V gene's germline CDR1 is MDHEN and CDR2 SYDVKM. V gave up 6 bases and J gave up 11 bases, with 19 bases separating them. The CDR3 loop is CASRASAPQEQYF. Here the CDR3 DNA reads TGTGCCAGCAGAGCGTCGGCGCCTCAGGAGCAGTACTTC.

The chain uses TRBV6-1 and TRBJ2-7; 8 nucleotides match TRBD2. The CDR3 extends over 15 amino acids. Losses at the gene ends were 1 base for V and 3 bases for J; bases not matched to a gene: 5. Per the germline V gene, CDR1 is MNHNS and CDR2 is SASEGT. CDR3 region: CASSEERTSFYEQYF. The DNA of the CDR3 is TGTGCCAGCAGTGAAGAGCGGACTAGCTTCTACGAGCAGTACTTC.

The chain links TRBV4-3 to TRBJ2-5, with D unclear. Germline-derived CDR1 and CDR2 are LGHNA and YSLEER. The V end was cut by 0 bases, the J end by 6 bases, with 14 bases between. The CDR3 spans 15 residues. This CDR3 reads CASSQDISQPKTQYF. CDR3 DNA: TGCGCCAGCAGCCAAGATATTTCACAGCCGAAGACCCAGTACTTC.

The chain joins TRBV11-2 to TRBJ2-2; TRBD1 might be the D (5 bases). Germline V gene lookup returns CDR1 SGHAT and CDR2 FQNNGV. The CDR3 totals 15 residues. V was shortened by 2 bases and J by 5 bases, with 12 bases between the two germline ends. Written as DNA, the CDR3 is TGTGCCAGCAGCTTATTCCAGGGTATTACCGGGGAGCTGTTTTTT. It encodes CASSLFQGITGELFF.

The chain is built from TRBV5-1 and TRBJ2-7; D is possibly TRBD2 (6 bases). This CDR3 region has 15 residues. Trimming stripped 2 bases from V and 0 bases from J, with 12 bases between. CDR1 SGHRS and CDR2 YFSETQ come from the germline V gene. CDR3 sequence reads: CASSFGGVDSYEQYF. The CDR3 bases are TGCGCCAGCAGCTTCGGAGGGGTAGACTCCTACGAGCAGTACTTC.

This clonotype turned up a few times. The V call is TRBV3-1, the J call TRBJ1-2, with 8 bases aligning to TRBD1. Germline lookup yields CDR1 LGHDT and CDR2 YNNKEL (reference sequence). The V segment lost 10 bases and the J segment 5 bases; nucleotides outside the gene matches: 9. There are 13 residues in the CDR3. The CDR3 reads CATYGQGEYGYTF. The CDR3 DNA is TGTGCCACTTACGGACAGGGCGAATATGGCTACACCTTC.

The sample holds many counts of this clonotype. This rearrangement joins TRBV2 to TRBJ2-5, with 12 bases matching TRBD2. The CDR3 is 16 amino acids. J gave up 4 bases and V 4 bases, and 7 bases lay outside the gene matches. CDR1 and CDR2 (germline): SNHLY, FYNNEI. CDR3 residues: CASSARLAGALETQYF. Written as DNA, the CDR3 is TGTGCCAGCAGTGCAAGACTAGCGGGGGCACTAGAGACCCAGTACTTC.

The gene calls are TRBV3-1 and TRBJ2-5; 9 bases agree with TRBD2. CDR1 and CDR2 (germline): LGHDT, YNNKEL (reference sequence). Unmatched junction bases numbered 10, after V lost 4 bases and J lost 1 base. The CDR3 contains 17 residues. As DNA, the CDR3 is TGTGCCAGCAGCCGTAGCGGGAGACCTCGCTCCCAAGAGACCCAGTACTTC. Amino acid sequence: CASSRSGRPRSQETQYF.

The chain couples TRBV7-8 to TRBJ1-5; 9 nucleotides match TRBD1. Germline V gives CDR1 SGHVS, CDR2 FQNEAQ. This CDR3 is 17 amino acids long. Germline trimming cut 5 bases from V and 2 bases from J; bases unmatched to any gene: 10. For the CDR3, the DNA is TGTGCCAGCAGCCCCCAACAGGGGGCGGGGGGCAATCAGCCCCAGCATTTT. It codes for CASSPQQGAGGNQPQHF.

The rearrangement uses TRBV2 and TRBJ2-1, with TRBD1 identical over 7 bases. V lost 4 bases to trimming and J lost 4 bases; unmatched junction nucleotides: 4. The CDR3 loop spans 14 amino acids. Germline V gene sequence: CDR1 SNHLY, CDR2 FYNNEI. The CDR3 protein is CASSGTGTYNEQFF. The CDR3 DNA is TGTGCCAGCAGTGGGACAGGCACATACAATGAGCAGTTCTTC.

This rearrangement joins TRBV6-2 or TRBV6-3 to TRBJ2-1, with D possibly being TRBD2 (5 bases). This CDR3 spans 17 amino acids. V was cut by 7 bases and J by 4 bases, with 23 bases left in between. Per the germline V gene, CDR1 is MNHEY and CDR2 is SVGEGT. CDR3 nucleotides: TGTGCCAGCATTCTCGCAACAGAGGGCTCACCTTACAATGAGCAGTTCTTC. It codes for CASILATEGSPYNEQFF.

The table lists this clonotype with a count of one. The chain carries TRBV4-2 and TRBJ2-7; perhaps TRBD1 as D (6 bases). The CDR3 has 14 residues. Germline V CDR1 and CDR2: LGHNA, YNFKEQ. V lost 4 bases, J lost 6 bases, and 16 bases lay in between. The CDR3 nucleotides read TGTGCCAGCAGCCGGAACAGGGAGTGGGCCGAGCAGTACTTC. Residues: CASSRNREWAEQYF.

This clonotype was picked up one time. J is TRBJ2-5 and V is TRBV20-1, with 12 bases fitting TRBD2. This CDR3 region has 18 residues. Germline-derived CDR1 and CDR2 are DFQATT and SNEGSKA (reference sequence). V gave up 2 bases and J gave up 1 base; unmatched junction bases: 11. The CDR3 loop reads CSARRPSGGATTQETQYF. The CDR3 DNA is TGCAGTGCTAGACGACCTAGCGGGGGGGCGACCACCCAAGAGACCCAGTACTTC.

J is TRBJ2-7 and V is TRBV11-1, with no clear D. With 0 bases removed from V and 5 bases from J, the gap between germline ends came to 11 bases. CDR3 length: 14 amino acids. CDR1 and CDR2 (germline): SGHAT, FQDESV (reference sequence). The CDR3: CASSLAWPGDEQYF. In nucleotides, the CDR3 is TGTGCCAGCAGCTTAGCGTGGCCAGGTGACGAGCAGTACTTC. The full variable domain, its missing parts supplied by reference TRBV11-1 and TRBJ2-7, is EAEVAQSPRYKITEKSQAVAFWCDPISGHATLYWYRQILGQGPELLVQFQDESVVDDSQLPKDRFSAERLKGVDSTLKIQPAELGDSAMYLCASSLAWPGDEQYFGPGTRLTVT.